These 30 T cell receptor beta chains originate from one sample sequenced in a study of T cell repertoires in cytomegalovirus infection. TCRdb analysed the reads with MiXCR anew, one entry per CDR3 protein. The data hold approximately 180,000 distinct CDR3 sequences, with roughly 20% observed a single time. The sample consisted of PBMCs. Receptor source: a human donor in good health (CMV status not recorded). Some clones in this sample may be carry-over from other donors' samples.

The genes are TRBV7-9 and TRBJ2-3; TRBD2 agrees at 8 bases. The CDR3 is 16 amino acids. The trim removed 3 bases at V and 3 bases at J, leaving 8 bases unmatched. Germline CDR1 SEHNR, CDR2 FQNEAQ (reference sequence). CDR3 DNA: TGTGCCAGCAGCTTGCTCGGGAGGGCGTTGACAGATACGCAGTATTTT. Translated: CASSLLGRALTDTQYF.

The table lists this clonotype with many counts. The chain joins TRBV7-2 to TRBJ2-1; 10 bases fit TRBD2. CDR3 size: 16 residues. Losses at the gene ends were 8 bases for V and 9 bases for J; bases not matched to a gene: 16. From germline, CDR1 is SGHTA and CDR2 FQGNSA. The DNA for the CDR3 is TGTGCCAGCCGCCGATGGGCTAGCGGGAGCGTTGGTGAGCAGTTCTTC. Encoded protein: CASRRWASGSVGEQFF.

This clonotype was seen a few times. The rearrangement uses TRBV6-2 or TRBV6-3 and TRBJ2-1; TRBD2 matches 12 bases. Germline-derived CDR1 and CDR2 are MNHEY and SVGEGT. The junction had 10 bases not matched to a gene; V was cut back by 7 bases and J by 6 bases. The CDR3 runs to 16 residues. The CDR3 here is CASKSSGLAGPNEQFF. The CDR3 coding sequence is TGTGCCAGCAAGTCCTCGGGACTAGCGGGTCCCAATGAGCAGTTCTTC.

The chain employs TRBV29-1 and TRBJ2-3; 10 positions agree with TRBD1. This CDR3 has 14 residues. Trimming at V came to 8 bases and at J to 3 bases, leaving 8 bases not matched to a gene. Germline CDR1 is SQVTM and CDR2 is ANQGSEA. CDR3 nucleotides: TGCAGCTACAGACAGGGGGCATGGACAGATACGCAGTATTTT. The encoded protein is CSYRQGAWTDTQYF.

The chain joins TRBV14 to TRBJ2-1; TRBD2 aligns across 7 bases. V was pared by 0 bases and J by 7 bases, with 9 bases of the junction left unmatched. Germline lookup yields CDR1 SGHDN and CDR2 FVKESK. The CDR3 sequence is 16 residues long. The CDR3 DNA reads as TGTGCCAGCAGCCAAGAATTCCGACTAGCTTCGAATGAGCAGTTCTTC. Encoded protein: CASSQEFRLASNEQFF.

This clonotype was seen a handful of times. The V call is TRBV6-2 or TRBV6-3, the J call TRBJ1-5; D gene unclear. This CDR3 is 14 amino acids long. Trimming removed 4 bases from V and 7 bases from J, with 14 bases in between. Germline assignment: CDR1 MNHEY and CDR2 SVGEGT. The CDR3: CASSWGWGGQPQHF. In DNA, the CDR3 is TGTGCCAGCAGTTGGGGATGGGGTGGGCAGCCCCAGCATTTT.

This clonotype came up many times. The chain links TRBV7-9 to TRBJ2-5, with 7 nucleotides matching TRBD1. This CDR3 spans 14 amino acids. Germline V CDR1 and CDR2: SEHNR, FQNEAQ (reference sequence). Germline trimming cut 4 bases from V and 5 bases from J; bases unmatched to any gene: 7. The chain's CDR3 is CASSSLTGFETQYF. CDR3 sequence (DNA): TGTGCCAGCAGCTCGTTGACAGGGTTTGAGACCCAGTACTTC.

This clonotype was counted a few times. The rearrangement uses TRBV9 and TRBJ1-2, with TRBD1 matching over 9 bases. This CDR3 region has 15 residues. Unmatched junction bases numbered 8, after V lost 2 bases and J lost 6 bases. Germline CDR1 reads SGDLS; CDR2 reads YYNGEE. CDR3 nucleotides: TGTGCCAGCAGCGTTATCTCCGGGACAGGGAATGGCTACACCTTC. This gives the protein CASSVISGTGNGYTF.

The table lists this clonotype with a few counts. This chain joins TRBV7-9 and TRBJ1-1; D unresolved. The CDR3 length is 12 residues. Germline CDR1 SEHNR, CDR2 FQNEAQ (reference sequence). V was cut by 5 bases and J by 6 bases, with 10 bases left in between. CDR3 protein: CASSPDKAEAFF. The DNA for the CDR3 is TGTGCCAGCAGCCCCGATAAAGCTGAAGCTTTCTTT.

This clonotype was picked up a small number of times. J is TRBJ1-6 and V is TRBV7-3; the match to TRBD1 covers 10 bases. The CDR3 is 17 residues long. V lost 0 bases and J lost 5; bases outside the gene matches: 4. Germline assignment: CDR1 SGHTA and CDR2 FQGTGA. The CDR3 spells CASSLTGQGINNSPLHF. Written as DNA, the CDR3 is TGTGCCAGCAGCTTAACGGGACAGGGGATAAATAATTCACCCCTCCACTTT. Looking up the rest from reference TRBV7-3 and TRBJ1-6 gives the full variable domain: GAGVSQTPSNKVTEKGKYVELRCDPISGHTALYWYRQSLGQGPEFLIYFQGTGAADDSGLPNDRFFAVRPEGSVSTLKIQRTERGDSAVYLCASSLTGQGINNSPLHFGNGTRLTVT.

This clonotype was recorded a few times. The chain employs TRBV20-1 and TRBJ1-4, with D perhaps matching TRBD1 (5 bases). V was shortened by 3 bases and J by 8 bases, with 13 bases between the two germline ends. Looked up from germline, CDR1 is DFQATT and CDR2 is SNEGSKA (reference sequence). The CDR3 covers 13 residues. The CDR3 sequence: CSASYWAGEKLFF. The CDR3 nucleotides read TGCAGTGCTAGCTATTGGGCAGGGGAAAAACTGTTTTTT.

This clonotype was recorded only once. J is TRBJ2-3 and V is TRBV28; 13 nucleotides align to TRBD2. V lost 6 bases and J lost 0; bases outside the gene matches: 12. The CDR3 is made up of 19 amino acids. The germline CDR1 and CDR2 sequences are MDHEN and SYDVKM. In DNA, the CDR3 is TGTGCCAGCAGCTACAGAAGGGGACTAGCGGGGCCTAGCACAGATACGCAGTATTTT. Encoded protein: CASSYRRGLAGPSTDTQYF.

This clonotype appeared many times. The CDR3 DNA sequence: TGTGCCAGCAGCTCCAAGGTCGGTTACTCCTACAATGAGCAGTTCTTC. Translation gives CASSSKVGYSYNEQFF. This sequence joins TRBV7-8 and TRBJ2-1; no clear D. Germline V gene data show CDR1 as SGHVS and CDR2 as FQNEAQ. Trimming removed 4 bases from V and 0 bases from J, with 13 bases in between. This CDR3 has 16 residues. The full variable domain, rest sourced from reference TRBV7-8 and TRBJ2-1, is GAGVSQSPRYKVAKRGQDVALRCDPISGHVSLFWYQQALGQGPEFLTYFQNEAQLDKSGLPSDRFFAERPEGSVSTLKIQRTQQEDSAVYLCASSSKVGYSYNEQFFGPGTRLTVL.

The V and J genes are TRBV5-6 and TRBJ2-3; perhaps TRBD1 as D (6 bases). This CDR3 is 14 amino acids long. The V end lost 5 bases, the J end lost 2 bases, and 12 bases lay between the germline ends. Germline V lookup: CDR1 SGHDT, CDR2 YYEEEE. The DNA of the CDR3 is TGTGCCAGCAGTCCGCAGGGGTTCACAGATACGCAGTATTTT. As protein: CASSPQGFTDTQYF.

This clonotype was seen at least ten times. This chain uses TRBV7-2 with TRBJ2-5; D is perhaps TRBD1 (7 bases). Trimming shortened V by 5 bases and J by 4 bases, and 11 bases separated the two germline ends. Germline V gives CDR1 SGHTA, CDR2 FQGNSA. This CDR3 region has 13 residues. CDR3 sequence (DNA): TGTGCCAGCAGCGGAGGGGGCCGAGAGACCCAGTACTTC. Amino acid sequence: CASSGGGRETQYF. The full variable domain, with the rest looked up from reference TRBV7-2 and TRBJ2-5, is GAGVSQSPSNKVTEKGKDVELRCDPISGHTALYWYRQSLGQGLEFLIYFQGNSAPDKSGLPSDRFSAERTGGSVSTLTIQRTQQEDSAVYLCASSGGGRETQYFGPGTRLLVL.

This clonotype was picked up a small number of times. CDR3 sequence reads: CASSTGTENTEAFF. CDR3 nucleotide sequence: TGCGCCAGCAGCACCGGGACTGAGAACACTGAAGCTTTCTTT. The chain has TRBV5-1 and TRBJ1-1, with D possibly being TRBD1 (5 bases). CDR3 length: 14 amino acids. V was shortened by 4 bases and J by 1 base, with 11 bases between the two germline ends. Germline CDR1 and CDR2: SGHRS and YFSETQ.

This clonotype came up many times. CDR3 amino acids: CASSRDRGNGANVLTF. The CDR3 DNA reads TGTGCCAGCAGCCGCGACAGGGGGAACGGGGCCAACGTCCTGACTTTC. The chain employs TRBV7-9 and TRBJ2-6; TRBD1 matches at 9 bases. The germline CDR1 and CDR2 sequences are SEHNR and FQNEAQ (reference sequence). CDR3 length: 16 residues. The V gene end was trimmed by 5 bases and the J gene end by 4 bases; junction bases not matched to a gene: 6.

In this sample, this clonotype turned up many times. The genes are TRBV7-3 and TRBJ1-2; D gene ambiguous. Germline CDR1 reads SGHTA; CDR2 reads FQGTGA. The CDR3 length is 13 residues. Trimming shortened V by 3 bases and J by 6 bases, and 11 bases separated the two germline ends. CDR3 sequence: CASSFLAGDGYTF. The CDR3 DNA follows: TGTGCCAGCAGCTTCCTGGCCGGGGATGGCTACACCTTC.

This clonotype was seen a few times. This chain links TRBV19 with TRBJ2-1; either TRBD1 or TRBD2 may supply D (5 bases each). Germline V gene data show CDR1 as LNHDA and CDR2 as SQIVND (reference sequence). The V end was cut by 6 bases, the J end by 6 bases, with 15 bases between. This CDR3 comprises 14 residues. Here the CDR3 DNA reads TGTGCCAGTAGGACCTCCGGGGCCTCCAATGAGCAGTTCTTC. Residues: CASRTSGASNEQFF.

Details on this clonotype: Possible read error: a much larger clone is one base away. This chain links TRBV7-2 with TRBJ1-3, with no clear D. The CDR3 runs 16 residues. Germline loops: CDR1 SGHTA, CDR2 FQGNSA. V was pared by 7 bases and J by 0 bases, with 16 bases between. CDR3 region: CASIYNSRSSGNTIYF. The CDR3 DNA is TGTGCCAGCATTTACAACTCCCGATCCTCTGGAAACACCATATATTTT.

With regard to this clonotype: A read error may produce the germline difference seen at one junction end. The genes are TRBV12-3 or TRBV12-4 and TRBJ2-7; D gene unclear. The CDR3 contains 14 residues. The chain's CDR3 is CASSLSPANYEHYF. In DNA, the CDR3 is TGTGCCAGCAGTTTATCCCCCGCCAACTACGAGCATTACTTC.

This clonotype was counted between two and nine times. This chain joins TRBV7-2 and TRBJ2-6, with D possibly TRBD1 on 5 matching bases. The CDR3 has 17 amino acids. In germline, CDR1 is SGHTA, CDR2 FQGNSA. V lost 3 bases to trimming and J lost 1 base, with 13 bases between them. CDR3 sequence reads: CASSLDGARSGANVLTF. The CDR3 DNA follows: TGTGCCAGCAGCTTGGATGGGGCGCGGTCTGGGGCCAACGTCCTGACTTTC.

This clonotype was found a few times. The gene calls are TRBV29-1 and TRBJ2-7, with 10 positions matching TRBD1. Trimming at V came to 4 bases and at J to 6 bases, leaving 9 bases not matched to a gene. Germline values: CDR1 SQVTM, CDR2 ANQGSEA. The CDR3 is 14 amino acids. The CDR3, as DNA: TGCAGCGTTGGTAAGGGACAGGGGCTGGGCGAGCAGTACTTC. It specifies CSVGKGQGLGEQYF.

The sample holds many counts of this clonotype. V usage is TRBV7-2 and J usage is TRBJ1-5; D ambiguous. V lost 8 bases and J 0 bases, leaving 14 bases between the germline ends. The length of the CDR3 is 15 residues. Germline lookup yields CDR1 SGHTA and CDR2 FQGNSA. The CDR3 DNA reads TGTGCCAGCCGATGGGGAGGGCATAGCAATCAGCCCCAGCATTTT. Translating gives CASRWGGHSNQPQHF.

This chain links TRBV14 with TRBJ2-7; D gene uncertain. V lost 1 base to trimming and J lost 5 bases, with 15 bases between them. From germline, CDR1 is SGHDN and CDR2 FVKESK. The CDR3 loop spans 15 amino acids. CDR3 loop: CASSQVGIASDEQYF. For the CDR3, the DNA is TGTGCCAGCAGCCAAGTCGGTATCGCATCGGACGAGCAGTACTTC.

CDR3 region: CASRTSGSFYNEQFF. The CDR3 DNA reads as TGTGCCAGTCGGACTAGCGGGAGCTTCTACAATGAGCAGTTCTTC. The rearrangement links TRBV19 to TRBJ2-1; 13 bases line up with TRBD2. V dropped 8 bases and J dropped 3; count of bases not matched to a gene: 4. The V gene's germline CDR1 is LNHDA and CDR2 SQIVND (reference sequence). This CDR3 has 15 residues.

There are many counts of this clonotype. This rearrangement joins TRBV7-2 to TRBJ2-1; D is unresolved. The CDR3 is 12 amino acids. V shed 4 bases and J shed 7 bases, with 8 bases lying between them. Germline CDR1 SGHTA, CDR2 FQGNSA. CDR3 loop: CASSSYMNEQFF. The CDR3 DNA sequence: TGTGCCAGCAGCTCATATATGAATGAGCAGTTCTTC.

This clonotype has only a few counts. The V and J genes are TRBV5-1 and TRBJ2-4, with TRBD1 matching 9 bases. There are 15 residues in the CDR3. The trim removed 4 bases at V and 3 bases at J, leaving 5 bases unmatched. Germline CDR1 reads SGHRS; CDR2 reads YFSETQ. Written as DNA, the CDR3 is TGCGCCAGCAGCCGGGACAGGGTGGGCAAAAACATTCAGTACTTC. The encoded protein is CASSRDRVGKNIQYF. The full variable domain, rest sourced from reference TRBV5-1 and TRBJ2-4, is KAGVTQTPRYLIKTRGQQVTLSCSPISGHRSVSWYQQTPGQGLQFLFEYFSETQRNKGNFPGRFSGRQFSNSRSEMNVSTLELGDSALYLCASSRDRVGKNIQYFGAGTRLSVL.

This clonotype was seen repeatedly, ten times or more. The chain uses TRBV7-2 and TRBJ2-5; D remains unclear. Per germline, CDR1 SGHTA and CDR2 FQGNSA. The CDR3 has 12 amino acids. The V end lost 2 bases, the J end lost 5 bases, and 6 bases lay between the germline ends. This CDR3 is CASSLSAETQYF. CDR3 sequence (DNA): TGTGCCAGCAGCTTATCAGCCGAGACCCAGTACTTC.

This clonotype was counted only a few times. This chain connects TRBV7-2 to TRBJ2-2, with D possibly matching TRBD2 (6 bases). The CDR3 has 16 amino acids. Per germline, CDR1 SGHTA and CDR2 FQGNSA. V lost 0 bases to trimming and J lost 9 bases, with 17 bases between them. As DNA, the CDR3 is TGTGCCAGCAGCTTAGCGAGCAGCGGGTCCGACCGGGAGCTGTTTTTT. This encodes CASSLASSGSDRELFF.